The source of this T cell receptor beta chain is a study of spatial heterogeneity in lung cancer. Study background: There were consistently more beta-chain sequences detected than alpha-chain sequences. Raw reads contained each unique TCR and UMI combination more than ten times on average.

Time point indicated: sample taken at primary tumor resection. Whole RNA, which was extracted from tumor, nontumor lung tissue or frozen PBMC, was sequenced without any cell sorting. TCRdb independently ran MiXCR on the 5' RACE reads; one entry per CDR3 protein. The sample has about 15,000 distinct CDR3 sequences, just under 8% seen once. This CDR3 is built from 14 residues. V usage is TRBV21-1 and J usage is TRBJ2-7; the table's D call TRBD2 went unverified against the DNA. TRBV21-1 is marked as a pseudogene. This receptor was taken from a female donor with early-stage non-small cell lung cancer. Here the sequenced sample was PBMCs, taken at surgery. CDR3 residues: CASSNGGRPGEQYF. The CDR3 DNA is TGTGCCAGCAGCAATGGCGGGAGGCCCGGCGAGCAGTACTTC.